These T cell receptor beta chains were read from a single sample in a study of T cell responses to AZD1222 COVID-19 vaccine. Here immunoSEQ multiplex PCR was the method, and the copy in TCRdb shows in-frame clones only, minus some. Of about 120,000 clones in the sample, approximately 92% are singletons; the top ten hold 4% to 5%. Sample: peripheral blood, taken 28 days after the second dose of the MenACWY control vaccine. The source of these receptors is an adult who received the MenACWY meningococcal vaccine as a control. Both conserved end residues are part of each CDR3. D genes are given only for firm matches. Size is stated for part of the rows, as once, few or many counts, or as a class when the clone is expanded.

clone_size j_call v_call d_call cdr3_nt cdr3_aa
NA TRBJ1-2 TRBV23-1 NA TGCGCCAGCAGTCCCGGCAGTGGGGGCTACACCTTC CASSPGSGGYTF
NA TRBJ2-5 TRBV5-1 NA TGCGCCAGCAGCTTATTGCCCGCATTCCAAGAGACCCAGTACTTC CASSLLPAFQETQYF
once TRBJ2-2 TRBV5-5 NA TGTGCCAGCAGGCCCGGCAGGGTCAACACCGGGGAGCTGTTTTTT CASRPGRVNTGELFF
NA TRBJ2-3 TRBV30 TRBD1 TGTGCCTGGAGTCCAGGGGGCGGCACAGATACGCAGTATTTT CAWSPGGGTDTQYF
NA TRBJ2-5 TRBV2 NA TGTGCCAGCAGTGGGGGGGGCCATGAGACCCAGTACTTC CASSGGGHETQYF
NA TRBJ2-7 TRBV7-8 TRBD2 TGTGCCAGCAGCTTCGGGACTAGCGGCTACGAGCAGTACTTC CASSFGTSGYEQYF
once TRBJ2-2 TRBV4-1 TRBD1 TGCGCCAGCAGCCCGCACAAGCCAAACAGGGGCCCTGGCACCGGGGAGCTGTTTTTT CASSPHKPNRGPGTGELFF
NA TRBJ2-2 TRBV19 NA TGTGCCAGTAGTTGGGGGGTGACAGGTCCCAACACCGGGGAGCTGTTTTTT CASSWGVTGPNTGELFF
NA TRBJ1-5 TRBV28 NA TGTGCCAGCCACCACACAGGGCAGGGCAATCAGCCCCAGCATTTT CASHHTGQGNQPQHF
NA TRBJ1-3 TRBV11-2 NA TGTGCCAGCAGCCGACAGATCTCTGGAAACACCATATATTTT CASSRQISGNTIYF
NA TRBJ1-4 TRBV29-1 NA TGCAGCGCGAGGCAGGGACTGCTTGAAAAACTGTTTTTT CSARQGLLEKLFF
NA TRBJ2-1 TRBV7-9 NA TGTGCCAGCAGTCCCACAGGAGTCTACAATGAGCAGTTCTTC CASSPTGVYNEQFF
NA TRBJ1-6 TRBV6-5 TRBD1 TGTGCCAGCAGAAGACAGGGGGAGGATAATTCACCCCTCCACTTT CASRRQGEDNSPLHF
once TRBJ2-3 TRBV18 TRBD1 TGTGCCAGCTCACGACAATCGGGGACAGCTAGCACAGATACGCAGTATTTT CASSRQSGTASTDTQYF
NA TRBJ1-2 TRBV5-6 TRBD1 TGTGCCAGCAGCCATGGGACAGGTTCTAACTATGGCTACACCTTC CASSHGTGSNYGYTF
NA TRBJ2-3 TRBV24-1 TRBD1 TGTGCCACCAGAAAGGGACAGGGGGCTGGAGATACGCAGTATTTT CATRKGQGAGDTQYF
NA TRBJ1-2 TRBV19 NA TGTGCCAGTCACCCTGGGGGGGACTATGGCTACACCTTC CASHPGGDYGYTF
NA TRBJ1-2 TRBV2 NA TGTGCCAGCAGTTCAAACTTAGTGGGCTATGGCTACACCTTC CASSSNLVGYGYTF
once TRBJ1-1 TRBV27 NA TGTGCCAGCAGTTTCGGGGGAAGCATAGCCACCCCATCTGAAGCTTTCTTT CASSFGGSIATPSEAFF
NA TRBJ1-5 TRBV28 NA TGTGCCATCTCTTCTAGGATGGCCCATGCTCAGCCCCAGCATTTT CAISSRMAHAQPQHF
NA TRBJ1-2 TRBV27 TRBD1 TGTGCCAGCAGTACCCGGGACAGGGGCTATGGCTACACCTTC CASSTRDRGYGYTF
NA TRBJ2-1 TRBV27 TRBD2 TGTGCCAGCAGTTTAAGCGGGAGGGCTTTGGATGAGCAGTTCTTC CASSLSGRALDEQFF
NA TRBJ2-1 TRBV7-9 TRBD2 TGTGCCAGCAGCTTAGGCCTTACTAGCGGGAGGGACAATGAGCAGTTCTTC CASSLGLTSGRDNEQFF
NA TRBJ2-1 TRBV24-1 NA TGTGCCACCAGTGATTTTTTTCGGGGTGGACAGTTCTTC CATSDFFRGGQFF
NA TRBJ1-1 TRBV7-9 NA TGTGCCAGCAGCCTGGCGGAGTGGACTGAAGCTTTCTTT CASSLAEWTEAFF
few TRBJ2-5 TRBV4-2 NA TGTGCCAGCAGCCAAGATAGGGGGGGTCAAAGATCCCAGTACTTC CASSQDRGGQRSQYF
NA TRBJ2-1 TRBV9 TRBD2 TGTGCCAGCAGCGTGCAGCCAGGACTAGTTAACGGCAATGAGCAGTTCTTC CASSVQPGLVNGNEQFF
NA TRBJ1-4 TRBV6-5 NA TGTGCCAGCGGGAAAGGAGGACAGTTTAATGAAAAACTGTTTTTT CASGKGGQFNEKLFF
NA TRBJ2-7 TRBV15 TRBD2 TGTGCCACCAGCAGAGAGCGGGGGGCGGGTTGGTTAGTTGGCTACGAGCAGTACTTC CATSRERGAGWLVGYEQYF
NA TRBJ1-6 TRBV30 NA TGTGCCTGGAGTGTAATGGATTCACCCCTCCACTTT CAWSVMDSPLHF
few TRBJ1-2 TRBV6-5 TRBD1 TGTGCCAGCCGGGACAGCCTTGGCTACACCTTC CASRDSLGYTF
once TRBJ2-2 TRBV27 TRBD1 TGTGCCAGCAGTTTATGGACAGGGGTCGGGGAGCTGTTTTTT CASSLWTGVGELFF
NA TRBJ1-3 TRBV5-5 NA TGTGCCAGCAGCTTAGCTTCCGGGACGGGTTCTGGAAACACCATATATTTT CASSLASGTGSGNTIYF
NA TRBJ2-6 TRBV5-6 TRBD2 TGTGCCAGCAGCTTGGGCGGGAGGAGGTACTCTGGGGCCAACGTCCTGACTTTC CASSLGGRRYSGANVLTF
NA TRBJ1-5 TRBV7-9 NA TGTGCCAGCAGCTTAGGACAGTCGGGGCCCCAGCATTTT CASSLGQSGPQHF
NA TRBJ2-2 TRBV6-1 NA TGTGCCAGCAGTGAATCGGAGGGCCCCGGGGGGGAGCTGTTTTTT CASSESEGPGGELFF
once TRBJ2-3 TRBV3-1/TRBV3-2 TRBD1 TGTGCCAGCAGCCAAGAAATGGGACAGAGCACAGATACGCAGTATTTT CASSQEMGQSTDTQYF
once TRBJ1-6 TRBV4-1 TRBD1 TGCGCCAGCAGCCCCCTCCCGACAGGGATGGGTTCACCCCTCCACTTT CASSPLPTGMGSPLHF
NA TRBJ1-4 TRBV28 NA TGTGCCAGCAGTTTATCGGCCAGGAGCCAGCTAAATGAAAAACTGTTTTTT CASSLSARSQLNEKLFF
NA TRBJ2-1 TRBV14 NA TGTGCCAGCAGAAACGGCGGGGCCCCCTACAATGAGCAGTTCTTC CASRNGGAPYNEQFF
NA TRBJ2-7 TRBV5-5 NA TGTGCCAGCAGCTTGGCCGGTGGGGTCTACGAGCAGTACTTC CASSLAGGVYEQYF
NA TRBJ2-1 TRBV6-6 NA TGTGCCAGCAGTGGAAACAGGGCCTCCTACAATGAGCAGTTCTTC CASSGNRASYNEQFF